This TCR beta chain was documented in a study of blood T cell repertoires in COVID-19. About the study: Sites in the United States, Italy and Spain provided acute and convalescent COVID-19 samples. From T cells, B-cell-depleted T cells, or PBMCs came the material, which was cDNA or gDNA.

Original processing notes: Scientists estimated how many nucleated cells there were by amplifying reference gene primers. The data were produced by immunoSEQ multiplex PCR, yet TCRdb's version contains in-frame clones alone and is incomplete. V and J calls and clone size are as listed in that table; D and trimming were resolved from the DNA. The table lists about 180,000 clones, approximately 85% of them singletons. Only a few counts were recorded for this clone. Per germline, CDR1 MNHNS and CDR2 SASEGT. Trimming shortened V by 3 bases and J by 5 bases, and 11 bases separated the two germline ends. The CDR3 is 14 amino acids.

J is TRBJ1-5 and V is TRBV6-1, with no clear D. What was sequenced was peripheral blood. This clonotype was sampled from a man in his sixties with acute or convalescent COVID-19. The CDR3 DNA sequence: TGTGCCAGCAGTGAGCCGGGTCAGTATCAGCCCCAGCATTTT. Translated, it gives CASSEPGQYQPQHF.